These 25 T cell receptor beta chains were sequenced from one sample in a study of T-cell reconstitution after alpha-beta-depleted transplantation in children. A library of TCRbeta sequences, prepared with unique molecular identifiers, was generated. TCRdb itself ran the PCR reads through MiXCR, one entry per CDR3 protein. The data contain about a million distinct CDR3 sequences, roughly 29% of them singletons. Here the sequenced sample was PBMCs, mostly from graft donor cells, taken 360 days after TCRalphabeta/CD19-depleted stem cell transplant. These receptors originate from a boy younger than two who had a stem cell transplant for SCID, so the T cells may come from the graft donor.

The CDR3 spells CSARLLAFF. The CDR3 nucleotides are TGCAGCGCCAGGTTGTTGGCTTTCTTT. The genes are TRBV29-1 and TRBJ1-1; D is unclear. Trimming shortened V by 7 bases and J by 11 bases, and 11 bases separated the two germline ends. CDR1 and CDR2 (germline): SQVTM, ANQGSEA. There are 9 residues in the CDR3.

The table lists this clonotype with many counts. V usage is TRBV12-3 or TRBV12-4 and J usage is TRBJ2-7, with TRBD1 matching 10 bases. With V trimmed by 5 bases and J by 3 bases, 4 bases remained unmatched. The CDR3 consists of 14 residues. The CDR3 region has the DNA TGTGCCAGCAGTGCCGGGACAGGGGACTACGAGCAGTACTTC. Translating gives CASSAGTGDYEQYF.

This clonotype was detected ten times or more. This rearrangement joins TRBV24-1 to TRBJ2-1; 8 bases are a match to TRBD2. V lost 6 bases to trimming and J lost 7 bases; unmatched junction nucleotides: 10. The CDR3 contains 15 residues. CDR1 is KGHDR and CDR2 is SFDVKD in the germline V gene. The CDR3 here is CATSLGGAGGNEQFF. CDR3 bases: TGTGCCACCAGTCTCGGGGGGGCCGGGGGGAATGAGCAGTTCTTC.

The chain carries TRBV4-2 and TRBJ2-5; D is perhaps TRBD2 (5 bases). The length of the CDR3 is 15 residues. V was cut by 1 base and J by 6 bases, with 15 bases left in between. Germline CDR1 and CDR2: LGHNA and YNFKEQ. The CDR3 here is CASSQVERAGKTQYF. The CDR3 coding sequence is TGTGCCAGCAGCCAAGTTGAACGGGCCGGGAAGACCCAGTACTTC.

The genes are TRBV5-1 and TRBJ2-1, with D perhaps matching TRBD1 (5 bases). Trimming took off 4 bases at V and 0 bases at J, with 14 bases between the two ends. This CDR3 region has 16 residues. The germline CDR1 and CDR2 sequences are SGHRS and YFSETQ. The CDR3 protein is CASSQRQLHSYNEQFF. CDR3 sequence (DNA): TGCGCCAGCAGCCAAAGACAGCTTCACTCCTACAATGAGCAGTTCTTC.

The rearrangement links TRBV12-3 or TRBV12-4 to TRBJ2-3; D unresolved. This CDR3 has 15 amino acids. Trimming cost V 5 bases and J 2 bases, with 14 bases left between them. The CDR3 spells CASSPLYKSTDTQYF. CDR3 bases: TGTGCCAGCAGTCCCCTTTATAAGTCCACAGATACGCAGTATTTT.

J is TRBJ2-5 and V is TRBV12-3 or TRBV12-4; TRBD2 aligns across 9 bases. This CDR3 contains 17 residues. Losses at the gene ends were 6 bases for V and 5 bases for J; bases not matched to a gene: 16. The CDR3 region has the DNA TGTGCCAGCAGCCCCCCCGGGACTAGCTCCGTCCGGGAGACCCAGTACTTC. It yields the protein CASSPPGTSSVRETQYF.

The chain recombines TRBV7-7 with TRBJ2-2; TRBD2 matches 7 bases. Trimming at V came to 7 bases and at J to 7 bases, leaving 3 bases not matched to a gene. Germline V gene data show CDR1 as SSHAT and CDR2 as FNYEAQ (reference sequence). The CDR3 contains 12 residues. The DNA of the CDR3 is TGTGCCAGCACCCCGGGGGGCGGGGAGCTGTTTTTT. It codes for CASTPGGGELFF.

This sequence joins TRBV28 and TRBJ2-1; 14 bases map to TRBD2. Germline values: CDR1 MDHEN, CDR2 SYDVKM. This CDR3 is 16 amino acids long. Trimming took 7 bases from V and 6 from J; bases not matched to a gene: 8. The CDR3 bases are TGTGCCAGCATAAGACTAGCGGGGGGGCCTGTCAATGAGCAGTTCTTC. It encodes CASIRLAGGPVNEQFF. The variable domain in full, with the rest retrieved from reference TRBV28 and TRBJ2-1, is DVKVTQSSRYLVKRTGEKVFLECVQDMDHENMFWYRQDPGLGLRLIYFSYDVKMKEKGDIPEGYSVSREKKERFSLILESASTNQTSMYLCASIRLAGGPVNEQFFGPGTRLTVL.

This clonotype was seen many times. The gene calls are TRBV20-1 and TRBJ2-5; the D gene is possibly TRBD2 (6 bases). With 2 bases removed from V and 4 bases from J, the gap between germline ends came to 8 bases. CDR1 is DFQATT and CDR2 is SNEGSKA in the germline V gene (reference sequence). CDR3 size: 12 residues. The CDR3 loop is CSARSGGETQYF. The DNA for the CDR3 is TGCAGTGCTAGATCCGGGGGAGAGACCCAGTACTTC.

J is TRBJ2-7 and V is TRBV12-3 or TRBV12-4; maybe TRBD1 (6 bases). V shed 2 bases and J shed 2 bases, with 13 bases lying between them. The CDR3 runs 15 residues. The CDR3 nucleotides read TGTGCCAGCAGTTTAAGGGCAGGGGCTACCTACGAGCAGTACTTC. Amino acid sequence: CASSLRAGATYEQYF.

This clonotype was picked up a small number of times. The rearrangement joins TRBV12-3 or TRBV12-4 to TRBJ2-7, with D perhaps TRBD1 or TRBD2 (5 bases each). This CDR3 has 13 amino acids. V gave up 3 bases and J gave up 3 bases, with 9 bases separating them. The CDR3 loop reads CASSFGDGYEQYF. For the CDR3, the DNA is TGTGCCAGCAGTTTCGGGGACGGCTACGAGCAGTACTTC.

The chain recombines TRBV29-1 with TRBJ2-5; D remains unclear. Per germline, CDR1 SQVTM and CDR2 ANQGSEA. The CDR3 runs 12 residues. Trimming took off 3 bases at V and 5 bases at J, with 10 bases between the two ends. The CDR3 sequence is CSVEVTPETQYF. CDR3 DNA sequence: TGCAGCGTTGAGGTCACACCCGAGACCCAGTACTTC.

This clonotype has a handful of counts. In nucleotides, the CDR3 is TGCAGTGCCCGTCGGAGCCCGAACACTGAAGCTTTCTTT. It encodes CSARRSPNTEAFF. The rearrangement joins TRBV20-1 to TRBJ1-1; D gene ambiguous. The CDR3 covers 13 residues. V was trimmed by 6 bases and J by 1 base, leaving 12 bases between them. Germline V gene sequence: CDR1 DFQATT, CDR2 SNEGSKA (reference sequence).

This chain uses TRBV20-1 with TRBJ2-3; possible D gene TRBD2, 6 bases. The V end was cut by 4 bases, the J end by 5 bases, with 16 bases between. The CDR3 has 14 residues. Germline lookup yields CDR1 DFQATT and CDR2 SNEGSKA (reference sequence). DNA of the CDR3: TGCAGTGCTATGATAACGGGGGAGTTAGATACGCAGTATTTT. It specifies CSAMITGELDTQYF.

This clonotype turned up a few times. This sequence joins TRBV6-5 and TRBJ2-2, with D uncertain. This CDR3 is 15 amino acids long. V was pared by 0 bases and J by 1 base, with 6 bases between. CDR1 is MNHEY, CDR2 SVGAGI, per germline. CDR3 amino acids: CASSYSPGNTGELFF. The CDR3 DNA reads TGTGCCAGCAGTTACTCCCCAGGGAACACCGGGGAGCTGTTTTTT.

A few counts support this clonotype. The genes are TRBV5-5 and TRBJ2-1; no clear D. CDR1 and CDR2 from the germline V gene are SGHKS and YYEKEE (reference sequence). Trimming shortened V by 4 bases and J by 1 base, and 12 bases separated the two germline ends. The CDR3 consists of 15 residues. CDR3 region: CASSVDLGSYNEQFF. In nucleotides, the CDR3 is TGTGCCAGCAGCGTTGATCTAGGGTCCTACAATGAGCAGTTCTTC. Using reference TRBV5-5 and TRBJ2-1 for the parts outside the CDR3, the full variable domain is DAGVTQSPTHLIKTRGQQVTLRCSPISGHKSVSWYQQVLGQGPQFIFQYYEKEERGRGNFPDRFSARQFPNYSSELNVNALLLGDSALYLCASSVDLGSYNEQFFGPGTRLTVL.

This clonotype occurred a few times. The V call is TRBV15, the J call TRBJ2-7; D unresolved. The V end was cut by 0 bases, the J end by 3 bases, with 9 bases between. The CDR3 covers 14 residues. Germline assignment: CDR1 LNHNV and CDR2 YYDKDF (reference sequence). The CDR3 loop reads CATSRDIPDYEQYF. The CDR3 nucleotides read TGTGCCACCAGCAGAGATATTCCAGACTACGAGCAGTACTTC.

The V gene is TRBV7-2, the J gene TRBJ2-7; D not resolved. The germline V gene has CDR1 SGHTA and CDR2 FQGNSA. Deletions cut 2 bases from V and 2 bases from J, with 13 bases between. The CDR3 is 15 residues long. DNA for the CDR3: TGTGCCAGCAGCTTAATGTCCGAACTCCCCTACGAGCAGTACTTC. Translation gives CASSLMSELPYEQYF.

This clonotype occurred a few times. The chain has TRBV5-1 and TRBJ2-3; possibly TRBD2 for D (7 bases). This CDR3 is built from 15 residues. CDR1 and CDR2 from the germline V gene are SGHRS and YFSETQ. V lost 0 bases and J lost 4, with 12 bases in between. CDR3 sequence reads: CASSLVGGPADTQYF. In nucleotides, the CDR3 is TGCGCCAGCAGCTTGGTCGGGGGGCCGGCAGATACGCAGTATTTT.

The chain is built from TRBV29-1 and TRBJ2-7, with a weak D call TRBD2 (6 bases). The CDR3 is made up of 12 amino acids. Germline lookup yields CDR1 SQVTM and CDR2 ANQGSEA. The V gene lost 4 bases and the J gene lost 3 bases, with 10 bases spanning the gap. CDR3 amino acids: CSVVASDYEQYF. The DNA for the CDR3 is TGCAGCGTTGTGGCTAGCGACTACGAGCAGTACTTC.

The rearrangement links TRBV11-1 to TRBJ2-2; D remains unclear. The CDR3 spans 20 residues. Germline-derived CDR1 and CDR2 are SGHAT and FQDESV (reference sequence). Trimming cost V 0 bases and J 3 bases, with 23 bases left between them. In nucleotides, the CDR3 is TGTGCCAGCAGCTTAGCGATTTGGAGTAGCAGGCAGTCCGACACCGGGGAGCTGTTTTTT. It translates to CASSLAIWSSRQSDTGELFF.

The chain has TRBV5-1 and TRBJ1-1; TRBD1 matches at 7 bases. This CDR3 is built from 13 residues. V shed 4 bases and J 0 bases; nucleotides not matched to a gene: 0. CDR1 is SGHRS and CDR2 is YFSETQ in the germline V gene. The CDR3 sequence is CASSDRVNTEAFF. The CDR3 nucleotides are TGCGCCAGCAGCGACAGGGTGAACACTGAAGCTTTCTTT.

This rearrangement joins TRBV5-1 to TRBJ1-1; D remains ambiguous. From germline, CDR1 is SGHRS and CDR2 YFSETQ. Between the trimmed V and J ends, which lost 0 bases and 5 bases, there was a span of 11 bases. CDR3 size: 14 residues. Here the CDR3 reads CASSLGAAATEAFF. The DNA of the CDR3 is TGCGCCAGCAGCTTGGGGGCGGCAGCGACTGAAGCTTTCTTT.

This clonotype came up many times. This rearrangement joins TRBV4-3 to TRBJ1-1; 7 positions match TRBD1. Germline values: CDR1 LGHNA, CDR2 YSLEER. The trim removed 1 base at V and 10 bases at J, leaving 15 bases unmatched. This CDR3 region has 16 residues. This CDR3 reads CASSQAGPTGPPGAFF. The CDR3 DNA is TGCGCCAGCAGCCAAGCAGGCCCGACAGGGCCCCCTGGAGCTTTCTTT.